This T cell receptor (beta chain) stems from a study of cytomegalovirus exposure and HLA in healthy donors. In its sample, this clone was seen a few times. Antigen specificity is unknown. Other DNA sequences in this sample translate to the same CDR3. PCR involved 60 Vbeta and 13 Jbeta primers. Clones were read by immunoSEQ multiplex PCR, and TCRdb kept only the in-frame ones, dropping some. The sample consists of about 130,000 clones, roughly a tenth of them appearing once. Overall study findings and caveats: The presence/absence work took it that sequencing depth was about the same across donors.

The ends were cut back, 2 bases at V and 0 bases at J, with 8 bases in the middle. The CDR3 sequence is 15 residues long. From germline, CDR1 is SQVTM and CDR2 ANQGSEA. As for the donors, each was a healthy bone marrow donor. The V call is TRBV29-1, the J call TRBJ2-6; D remains ambiguous. The sample was PBMCs. This receptor was obtained from a woman between 18 and 29 years old in good health and CMV-seropositive. The CDR3 DNA is TGCAGCGTTGAACTCCCGAGCTCTGGGGCCAACGTCCTGACTTTC. Its protein is CSVELPSSGANVLTF.